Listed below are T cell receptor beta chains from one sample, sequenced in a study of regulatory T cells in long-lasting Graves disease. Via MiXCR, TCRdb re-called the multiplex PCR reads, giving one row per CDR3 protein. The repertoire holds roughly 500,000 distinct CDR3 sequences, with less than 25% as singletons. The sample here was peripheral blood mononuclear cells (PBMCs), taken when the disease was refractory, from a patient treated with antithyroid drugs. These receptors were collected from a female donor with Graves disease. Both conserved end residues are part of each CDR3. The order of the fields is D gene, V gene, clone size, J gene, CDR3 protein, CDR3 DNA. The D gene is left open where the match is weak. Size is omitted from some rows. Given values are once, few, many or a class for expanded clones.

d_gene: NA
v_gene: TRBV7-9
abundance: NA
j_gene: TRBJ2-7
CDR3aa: CASSLDWTDYEQYF
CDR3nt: TGTGCCAGCAGCTTAGACTGGACAGATTACGAGCAGTACTTC

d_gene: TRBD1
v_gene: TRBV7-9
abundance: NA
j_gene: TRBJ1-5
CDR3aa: CASSLGGGQGYQPQHF
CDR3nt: TGTGCCAGCAGCTTAGGGGGGGGACAGGGGTATCAGCCCCAGCATTTT

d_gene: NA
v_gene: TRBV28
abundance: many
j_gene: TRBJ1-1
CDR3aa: CASSIGGARSTEAFF
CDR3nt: TGTGCCAGCAGTATTGGGGGGGCGCGGAGCACTGAAGCTTTCTTT

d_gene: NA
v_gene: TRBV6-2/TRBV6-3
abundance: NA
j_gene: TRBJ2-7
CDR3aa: CASAQVWGHEQYF
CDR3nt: TGTGCCAGCGCCCAGGTGTGGGGCCACGAGCAGTACTTC

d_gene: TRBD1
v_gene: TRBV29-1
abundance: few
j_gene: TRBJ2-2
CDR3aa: CSVLDLDRDTGELFF
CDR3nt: TGCAGCGTCTTGGACCTGGACAGGGACACCGGGGAGCTGTTTTTT

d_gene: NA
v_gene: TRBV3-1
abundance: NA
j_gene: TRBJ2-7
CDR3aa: CASNRPAYEQYF
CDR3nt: TGTGCCAGCAACCGCCCGGCCTACGAGCAGTACTTC

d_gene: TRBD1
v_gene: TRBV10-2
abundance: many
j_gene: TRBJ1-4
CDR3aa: CASSENRDRREKLFF
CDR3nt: TGCGCCAGCAGTGAGAACCGGGACAGAAGGGAAAAACTGTTTTTT

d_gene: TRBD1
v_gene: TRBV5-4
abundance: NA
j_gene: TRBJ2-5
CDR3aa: CASREGQGDGETQYF
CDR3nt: TGTGCCAGCAGGGAAGGACAGGGGGACGGGGAGACCCAGTACTTC

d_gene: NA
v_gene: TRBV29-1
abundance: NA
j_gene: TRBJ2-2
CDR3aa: CSVDLNTGELFF
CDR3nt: TGCAGCGTTGATCTAAACACCGGGGAGCTGTTTTTT

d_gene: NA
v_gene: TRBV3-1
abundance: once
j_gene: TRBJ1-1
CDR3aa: CASSQGGTGAFF
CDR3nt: TGTGCCAGCAGCCAAGGAGGAACTGGAGCTTTCTTT

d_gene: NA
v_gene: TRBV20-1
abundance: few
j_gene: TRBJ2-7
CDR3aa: CSAGRGVGSYEQYF
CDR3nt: TGCAGTGCTGGGAGGGGGGTAGGGTCCTACGAGCAGTACTTC

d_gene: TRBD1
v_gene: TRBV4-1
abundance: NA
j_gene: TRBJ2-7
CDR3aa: CASSQDKTGGEYEQYF
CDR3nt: TGCGCCAGCAGCCAAGACAAGACAGGGGGCGAATACGAGCAGTACTTC

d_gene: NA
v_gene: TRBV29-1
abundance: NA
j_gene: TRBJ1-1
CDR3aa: CSVPGGNTKAFF
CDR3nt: TGCAGCGTCCCCGGAGGGAACACTAAAGCTTTCTTT

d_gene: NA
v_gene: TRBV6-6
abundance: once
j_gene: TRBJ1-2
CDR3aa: CASSYSIGGSIDGYTF
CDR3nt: TGTGCCAGCAGTTACTCGATCGGGGGTTCAATCGATGGCTACACCTTC

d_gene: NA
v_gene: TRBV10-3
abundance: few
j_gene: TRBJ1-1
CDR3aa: CATRPRGGLDEAFF
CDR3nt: TGTGCCACGCGTCCGCGGGGGGGGCTGGATGAAGCTTTCTTT

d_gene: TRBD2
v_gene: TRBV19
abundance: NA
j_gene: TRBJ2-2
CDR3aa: CASSPRLAGGTGELFF
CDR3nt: TGTGCCAGTAGTCCGCGACTAGCGGGGGGCACCGGGGAGCTGTTTTTT

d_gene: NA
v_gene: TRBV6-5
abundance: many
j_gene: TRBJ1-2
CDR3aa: CASSYQNYGYTF
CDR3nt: TGTGCCAGCAGTTACCAAAACTATGGCTACACCTTC

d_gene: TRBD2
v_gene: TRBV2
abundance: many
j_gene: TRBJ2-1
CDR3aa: CASSERTWTSGGVQNEQFF
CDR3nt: TGTGCCAGCAGTGAGAGGACATGGACTAGCGGGGGAGTACAGAATGAGCAGTTCTTC

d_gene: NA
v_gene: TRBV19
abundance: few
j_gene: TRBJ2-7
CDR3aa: CASSIAGRGTYEQYF
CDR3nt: TGTGCCAGTAGTATAGCGGGCAGGGGCACCTACGAGCAGTACTTC

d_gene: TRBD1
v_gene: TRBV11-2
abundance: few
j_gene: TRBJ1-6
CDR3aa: CASSSGGQLNSPLHF
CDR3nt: TGTGCCAGCAGCTCGGGGGGACAGCTAAATTCACCCCTCCACTTT

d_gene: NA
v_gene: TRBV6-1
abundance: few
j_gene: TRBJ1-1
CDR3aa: CATVGTTEAFF
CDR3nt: TGTGCCACAGTGGGGACAACTGAAGCTTTCTTT

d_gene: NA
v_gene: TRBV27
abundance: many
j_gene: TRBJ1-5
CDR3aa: CASSANRGNQPQHF
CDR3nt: TGTGCCAGCAGTGCTAACAGGGGCAATCAGCCCCAGCATTTT

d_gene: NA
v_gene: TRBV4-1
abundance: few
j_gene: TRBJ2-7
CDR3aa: CASSQDAGAYEQYF
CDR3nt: TGCGCCAGCAGCCAAGATGCAGGCGCCTACGAGCAGTACTTC

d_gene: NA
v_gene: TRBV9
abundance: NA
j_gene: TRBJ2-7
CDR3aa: CASSVTGFGEQYF
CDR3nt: TGTGCCAGCAGCGTTACAGGGTTCGGCGAGCAGTACTTC

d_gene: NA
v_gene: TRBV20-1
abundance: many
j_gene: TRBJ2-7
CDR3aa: CSATRDRSYEQYF
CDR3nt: TGCAGTGCTACTAGGGACCGGTCTTACGAGCAGTACTTC

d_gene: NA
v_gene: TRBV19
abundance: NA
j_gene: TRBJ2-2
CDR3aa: CASSPLDENTGELFF
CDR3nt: TGTGCCAGTAGCCCCCTGGACGAAAACACCGGGGAGCTGTTTTTT

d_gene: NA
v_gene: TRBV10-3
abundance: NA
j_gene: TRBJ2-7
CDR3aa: CAISDRKGISYEQYF
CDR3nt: TGTGCCATCAGTGATCGCAAGGGCATCTCCTACGAGCAGTACTTC

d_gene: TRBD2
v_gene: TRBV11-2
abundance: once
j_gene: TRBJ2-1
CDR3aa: CASSSVAGALFYNEQFF
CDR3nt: TGTGCCAGCAGCTCCGTAGCGGGAGCCCTATTCTACAATGAGCAGTTCTTC

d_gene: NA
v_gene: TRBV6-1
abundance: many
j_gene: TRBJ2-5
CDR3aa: CASSEGRAQYF
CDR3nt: TGTGCCAGCAGTGAAGGGAGGGCCCAGTACTTC

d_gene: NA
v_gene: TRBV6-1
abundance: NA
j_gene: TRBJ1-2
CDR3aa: CASSPTPRVYGYTF
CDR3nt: TGTGCCAGCAGCCCCACCCCTCGCGTCTATGGCTACACCTTC

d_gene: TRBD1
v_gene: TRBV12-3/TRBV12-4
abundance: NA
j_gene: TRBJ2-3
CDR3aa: CASSSGQGEGDTQYF
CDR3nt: TGTGCCAGCAGCTCGGGACAGGGGGAGGGAGATACGCAGTATTTT

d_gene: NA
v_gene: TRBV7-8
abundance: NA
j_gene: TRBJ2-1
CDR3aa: CASSLQPTGNEQFF
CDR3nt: TGTGCCAGCAGCTTACAGCCTACAGGGAATGAGCAGTTCTTC

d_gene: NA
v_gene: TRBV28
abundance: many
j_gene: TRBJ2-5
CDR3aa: CASLRAGRETQYF
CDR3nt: TGTGCCAGCCTTAGGGCAGGGCGGGAGACCCAGTACTTC

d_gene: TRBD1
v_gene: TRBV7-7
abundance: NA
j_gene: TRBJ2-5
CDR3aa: CASQNRDRPPETQYF
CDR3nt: TGTGCTAGCCAAAACCGGGACAGGCCCCCAGAGACCCAGTACTTC

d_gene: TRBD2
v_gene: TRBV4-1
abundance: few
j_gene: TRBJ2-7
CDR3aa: CASSHPTGRSGRAGEQYF
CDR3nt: TGCGCCAGCAGCCATCCGACCGGTAGGAGCGGGAGGGCCGGCGAGCAGTACTTC

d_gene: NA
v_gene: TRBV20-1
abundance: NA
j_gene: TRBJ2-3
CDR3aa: CSARERSRWTDTQYF
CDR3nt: TGCAGTGCTAGAGAGAGGTCCCGGTGGACAGATACGCAGTATTTT

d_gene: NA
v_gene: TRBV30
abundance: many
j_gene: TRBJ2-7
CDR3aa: CAWRRSGNEQYF
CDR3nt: TGTGCCTGGAGGAGGTCAGGGAACGAGCAGTACTTC

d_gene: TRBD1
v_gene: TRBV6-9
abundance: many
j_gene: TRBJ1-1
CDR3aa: CASSWGQGNTEAFF
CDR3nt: TGTGCCAGCAGTTGGGGACAGGGGAACACTGAAGCTTTCTTT

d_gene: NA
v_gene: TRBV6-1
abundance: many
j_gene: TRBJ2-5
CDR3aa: CASTPIFGVTQETQYF
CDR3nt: TGTGCCAGCACCCCCATCTTCGGAGTTACCCAAGAGACCCAGTACTTC

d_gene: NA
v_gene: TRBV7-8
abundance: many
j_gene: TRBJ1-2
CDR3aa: CASTFGGGGYGYTF
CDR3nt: TGTGCCAGCACGTTCGGTGGGGGAGGCTATGGCTACACCTTC

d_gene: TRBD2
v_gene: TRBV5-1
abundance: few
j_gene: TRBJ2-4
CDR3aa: CASSATPGLGRAKNIQYF
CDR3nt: TGCGCCAGCAGCGCGACCCCGGGCCTCGGGAGGGCCAAAAACATTCAGTACTTC

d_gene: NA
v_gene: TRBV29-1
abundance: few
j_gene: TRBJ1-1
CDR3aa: CSVEGGEVLNTEAFF
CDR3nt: TGCAGCGTTGAAGGGGGGGAAGTTTTGAACACTGAAGCTTTCTTT

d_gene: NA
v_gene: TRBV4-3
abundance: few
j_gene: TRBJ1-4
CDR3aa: CASSQDSQGEKLFF
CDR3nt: TGCGCCAGCAGCCAAGATAGTCAGGGAGAAAAACTGTTTTTT

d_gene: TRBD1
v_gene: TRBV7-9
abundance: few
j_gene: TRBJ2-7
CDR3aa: CASSSFPGTGAYEQYF
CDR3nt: TGTGCCAGCAGCTCCTTCCCTGGGACAGGGGCCTACGAGCAGTACTTC

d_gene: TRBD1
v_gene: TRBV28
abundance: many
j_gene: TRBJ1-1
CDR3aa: CASSSRTGVGNTEAFF
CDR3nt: TGTGCCAGCAGTTCAAGGACAGGGGTCGGGAACACTGAAGCTTTCTTT

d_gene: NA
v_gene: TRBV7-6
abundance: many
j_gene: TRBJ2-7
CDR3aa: CASSLAPKERVSYEQYF
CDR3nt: TGTGCCAGCAGCTTAGCGCCGAAGGAGCGGGTCTCCTACGAGCAGTACTTC

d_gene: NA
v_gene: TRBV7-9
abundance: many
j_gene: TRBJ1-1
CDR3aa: CASSFGPVEDTEAFF
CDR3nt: TGTGCCAGCAGCTTCGGCCCGGTAGAAGACACTGAAGCTTTCTTT

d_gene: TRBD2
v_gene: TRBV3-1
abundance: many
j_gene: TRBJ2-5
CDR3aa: CASSLPRAGAPIQYF
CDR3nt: TGTGCCAGCAGCCTCCCCCGGGCGGGAGCCCCGATCCAGTACTTC

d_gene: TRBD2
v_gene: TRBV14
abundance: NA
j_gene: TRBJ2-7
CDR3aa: CASSDSLADEQYF
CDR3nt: TGTGCCAGCAGCGACTCTCTAGCGGACGAGCAGTACTTC

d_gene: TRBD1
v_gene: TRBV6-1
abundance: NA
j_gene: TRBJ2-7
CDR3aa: CASNKDRVPIYEQYF
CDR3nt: TGTGCCAGCAATAAGGACAGGGTGCCGATCTACGAGCAGTACTTC

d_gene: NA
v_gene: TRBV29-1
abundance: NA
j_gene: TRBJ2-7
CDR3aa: CSTGIGQSMGEQYF
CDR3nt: TGCAGCACTGGAATTGGACAGTCAATGGGCGAGCAGTACTTC

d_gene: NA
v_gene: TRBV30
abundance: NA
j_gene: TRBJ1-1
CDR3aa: CAWLTHNTEAFF
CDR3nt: TGTGCCTGGCTCACCCACAACACTGAAGCTTTCTTT

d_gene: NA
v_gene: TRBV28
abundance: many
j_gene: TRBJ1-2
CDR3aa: CASTPDGGLGYGYTF
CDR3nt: TGTGCCAGCACCCCGGATGGGGGTCTCGGATATGGCTACACCTTC

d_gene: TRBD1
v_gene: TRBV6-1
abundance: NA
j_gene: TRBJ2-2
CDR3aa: CASSLSGQGHGGELFF
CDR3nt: TGTGCCAGCAGTCTTTCGGGACAGGGACACGGCGGGGAGCTGTTTTTT

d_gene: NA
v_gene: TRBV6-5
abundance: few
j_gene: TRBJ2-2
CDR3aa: CASSYGQGAGELFF
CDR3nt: TGTGCCAGCAGTTATGGCCAGGGTGCCGGGGAGCTGTTTTTT